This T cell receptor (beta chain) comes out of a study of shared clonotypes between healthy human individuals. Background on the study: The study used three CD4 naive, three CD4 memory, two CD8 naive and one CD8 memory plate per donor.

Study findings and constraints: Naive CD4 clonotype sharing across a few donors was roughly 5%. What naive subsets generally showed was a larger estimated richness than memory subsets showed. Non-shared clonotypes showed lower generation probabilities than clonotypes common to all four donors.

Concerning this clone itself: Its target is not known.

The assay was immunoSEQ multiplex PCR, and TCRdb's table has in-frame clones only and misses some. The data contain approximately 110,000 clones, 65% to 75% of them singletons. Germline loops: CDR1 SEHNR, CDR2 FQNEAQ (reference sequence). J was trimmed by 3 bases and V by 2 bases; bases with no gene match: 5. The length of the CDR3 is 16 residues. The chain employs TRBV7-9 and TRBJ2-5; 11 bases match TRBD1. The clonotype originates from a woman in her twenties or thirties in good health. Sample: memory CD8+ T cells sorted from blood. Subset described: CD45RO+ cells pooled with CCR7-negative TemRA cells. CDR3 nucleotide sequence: TGTGCCAGCAGCTTAAGCCCGGGACAGGGGGAAGAGACCCAGTACTTC. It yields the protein CASSLSPGQGEETQYF.